Detailed here is one T cell receptor beta chain. Per the germline V gene, CDR1 is GTSNPN and CDR2 is SVGIG (reference sequence). Trimming stripped 1 base from V and 2 bases from J, with 10 bases between. The CDR3 has 14 residues. This specimen belongs to a study of T-cell memory formation after mild COVID-19. 5'RACE primed at constant segments yielded TCR alpha and TCR beta cDNA libraries bearing sample barcodes and UMIs. TCRdb reprocessed the 5' RACE reads with MiXCR, giving one entry per CDR3 protein. The sample lists about 470,000 distinct CDR3 sequences, about 23% occurring once. This TCR came from an adult woman who had mild COVID-19 (a few samples of this study predate the infection). Cell type and time point are not known. The chain joins TRBV30 to TRBJ2-3, with a weak D call TRBD1 (5 bases). Sequencing was performed on PBMCs or a T cell subset sorted from them (not recorded which). The CDR3 here is CAWSDGANTDTQYF. The DNA of the CDR3 is TGTGCCTGGAGTGATGGGGCTAACACAGATACGCAGTATTTT.